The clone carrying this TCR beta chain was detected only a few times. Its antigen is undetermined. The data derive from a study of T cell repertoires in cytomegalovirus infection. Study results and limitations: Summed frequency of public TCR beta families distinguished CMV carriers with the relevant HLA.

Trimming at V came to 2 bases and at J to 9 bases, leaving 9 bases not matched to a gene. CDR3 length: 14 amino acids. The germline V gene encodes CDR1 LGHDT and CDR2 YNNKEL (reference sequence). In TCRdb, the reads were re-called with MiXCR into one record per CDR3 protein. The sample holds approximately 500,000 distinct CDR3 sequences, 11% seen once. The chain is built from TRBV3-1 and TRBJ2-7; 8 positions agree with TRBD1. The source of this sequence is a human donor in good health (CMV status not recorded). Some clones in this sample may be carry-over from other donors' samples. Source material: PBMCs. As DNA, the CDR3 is TGTGCCAGCAGCCAATTCGGACAGGGCTTTAGGCAGTACTTC. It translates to CASSQFGQGFRQYF.